The rows below give T cell receptor beta chains drawn from one sample of a study of blood T cell repertoires in COVID-19. The repertoire was sequenced with immunoSEQ multiplex PCR; TCRdb's copy has only in-frame clones and lacks some. The table records a few hundred thousand clones, almost 85% of them present only once. The sample comprised peripheral blood. The receptors were sampled from a man in his forties or fifties with active or convalescent COVID-19. Each CDR3 is given with its conserved first and last residue. Each record gives: clone size, J gene, D gene, V gene, CDR3 DNA, CDR3 protein. D genes are given only for firm matches. The size entry is marked missing in some rows and otherwise reads once, few, many or a size class.

once	TRBJ2-3	TRBD2	TRBV6-7	TGTGCCAGCAGTTACTCCCCCTCTTGGACTAGCGGGATAGGAAATACGCAGTATTTT	CASSYSPSWTSGIGNTQYF
NA	TRBJ1-1	NA	TRBV28	TGTGCCAGCAGTTTGTATTCCTCGGGCACTGAAGCTTTCTTT	CASSLYSSGTEAFF
few	TRBJ1-1	NA	TRBV10-3	TGTGCCATCAGTGAGTCGCCAGGGCAGGGGAACACTGAAGCTTTCTTT	CAISESPGQGNTEAFF
NA	TRBJ1-2	NA	TRBV6-5	TGTGCCAGCCGGGGGGACGGCTATGGCTACACCTTC	CASRGDGYGYTF
once	TRBJ2-3	TRBD1	TRBV28	TGTGCCAGCAGCCTACCTACAGGGGCAGATACGCAGTATTTT	CASSLPTGADTQYF
NA	TRBJ2-6	TRBD1	TRBV10-3	TGTGCCATCAGTCAGGGGGCGCGTGGGGCCAACGTCCTGACTTTC	CAISQGARGANVLTF
NA	TRBJ2-1	NA	TRBV7-9	TGTGCCAGCAGCTTAGGGCAGGGGATCAATGAGCAGTTCTTC	CASSLGQGINEQFF
NA	TRBJ2-7	NA	TRBV30	TGTGCCTGGAGTAGGGGGTACCCTCCCTACGAGCAGTACTTC	CAWSRGYPPYEQYF
NA	TRBJ1-3	TRBD1	TRBV18	TGTGCCAGCTCACCCAGCCGGACAGGTCTCTCTGGAAACACCATATATTTT	CASSPSRTGLSGNTIYF
few	TRBJ1-2	NA	TRBV12-2	TGTGCAAGTCGCTTAGGGGGTGAGGGGGAGAACTATGGCTACACCTTC	CASRLGGEGENYGYTF
NA	TRBJ2-7	NA	TRBV11-1	TGTGCCAGCAGCCCACGTTGGGCCAACGAGCAGTACTTC	CASSPRWANEQYF
NA	TRBJ1-2	TRBD1	TRBV18	TGTGCCAGCACGCAAAATCACCCTGGGACAGGCCCCGGCTACACCTTC	CASTQNHPGTGPGYTF
NA	TRBJ2-7	NA	TRBV28	TGTGCCAGCAGTCCGACAGGGGAGGGCGAGCAGTACTTC	CASSPTGEGEQYF
NA	TRBJ2-5	TRBD2	TRBV18	TGTGCCAGCTCACCACTGTTAGCGGGGCTGGGGACCCAGTACTTC	CASSPLLAGLGTQYF
NA	TRBJ2-5	NA	TRBV7-2	TGTGCCAGCAGCTTACGGGGAGGAGGCGAGACCCAGTACTTC	CASSLRGGGETQYF
NA	TRBJ1-1	NA	TRBV7-2	TGTGCCAGCAGCTTACCCGACATTTACACTGAAGCTTTCTTT	CASSLPDIYTEAFF
NA	TRBJ2-1	TRBD2	TRBV19	TGTGCCAGTAGTGAGACTAGCGGGGGTTCGTATGAGCAGTTCTTC	CASSETSGGSYEQFF